This T cell receptor (beta chain) was captured in a study of blood T cell repertoires in COVID-19. Across the study: Sites in the United States, Italy and Spain provided acute and convalescent COVID-19 samples.

Clinical histories supplied by participants themselves formed the basis of cohort assignment. V was shortened by 0 bases and J by 10 bases, with 15 bases between the two germline ends. The length of the CDR3 is 14 residues. In germline, CDR1 is MNHEY, CDR2 SMNVEV (reference sequence). Sequencing was performed with immunoSEQ multiplex PCR; in TCRdb, only in-frame clones are kept and a portion is missing. Among some 210,000 clones listed, 80% were seen once. The material sequenced was PBMCs or T cells enriched from blood (not recorded which). V and J are TRBV27 and TRBJ1-1; no reliable D call. This receptor was obtained from a man aged 25-40 years with acute COVID-19. The CDR3 coding sequence is TGTGCCAGCAGTTTATCACCTTCCTCCGGGTTAGCTTTCTTT. Translation gives CASSLSPSSGLAFF.